This TCR beta chain was retrieved from a study of shared clonotypes between healthy human individuals. For every subset, genomic DNA was evenly distributed across several immunoSEQ plates. Produced via immunoSEQ multiplex PCR; TCRdb's table is partial and in-frame only. The profile shows about 2 million clones, 95% of them singletons. Comment on this clone: What it binds is not known.

Study findings and constraints: What limited the represented genetic and exposure-history diversity was the small number of donors. The rarefaction results pointed to incomplete sorted-subset sequencing despite large depth.

The sequence was obtained from a man aged 18 to 29 in good health. Sequenced material: naive CD4+ T cells sorted from blood. As to subset: CD45RA+ positively selected.

The CDR3 nucleotides are TGTGCCAGCAGCGTAGGTGGGGAGGACAAACTGTTTTTT. Translating it yields CASSVGGEDKLFF. The chain is built from TRBV9 and TRBJ1-4, with D uncertain. Germline CDR1 is SGDLS and CDR2 is YYNGEE. The V end was cut by 0 bases, the J end by 11 bases, with 11 bases between. The length of the CDR3 is 13 residues.